What follows are 24 T cell receptor beta chains derived from one specimen sequenced in a study of blood T cell repertoires in COVID-19 (TCRdb year 2020). The method behind the library was the immunoSEQ multiplex PCR assay. The source is immuneACCESS, and TCRdb retained only in-frame sequences with V and J called. Part of the clones is not carried over; for the studies checked, unresolved V genes explain less than half of this, and the remainder is unexplained. The sample data list 250,000 to 350,000 clones, and more than 70% of these were observed just once. Approximately 10% of the sample belongs to the ten largest clones. The sample taken for sequencing was peripheral blood. These receptors came from a woman in her thirties with COVID-19, enrolled during active disease.

The genes are TRBV28 and TRBJ2-4, with 7 bases that match TRBD2. V dropped 3 bases and J dropped 9; count of bases not matched to a gene: 14. The CDR3 contains 16 residues. Germline CDR1 is MDHEN and CDR2 is SYDVKM. The CDR3 nucleotides read TGTGCCAGCAGTTTCGAAGGGCCGGGACTACCAAGCATTCAGTACTTC. This encodes CASSFEGPGLPSIQYF.

The chain carries TRBV7-6 and TRBJ1-1, with 11 bases fitting TRBD1. The germline V gene encodes CDR1 SGHVS and CDR2 FNYEAQ. The J segment lost 4 bases and the V segment lost 1 base, leaving 2 bases of the junction unmatched. The CDR3 is made up of 15 amino acids. The DNA for the CDR3 is TGTGCCAGCAGCTTAGAGGGGACAGGGGGCACTGAAGCTTTCTTT. It yields the protein CASSLEGTGGTEAFF.

The chain recombines TRBV2 with TRBJ1-1; TRBD1 aligns across 8 bases. The CDR3 consists of 15 residues. Unmatched junction bases numbered 5, after V lost 4 bases and J lost 1 base. CDR1 is SNHLY and CDR2 is FYNNEI in the germline V gene. Here the CDR3 reads CASSAGGAWNTEAFF. The CDR3 DNA reads TGTGCCAGCAGTGCAGGGGGCGCGTGGAACACTGAAGCTTTCTTT.

This clone was detected a few times. V usage is TRBV28 and J usage is TRBJ2-7; the match to TRBD1 covers 7 bases. The CDR3 has 15 amino acids. Germline CDR1 MDHEN, CDR2 SYDVKM. Unmatched junction bases numbered 6, after V lost 1 base and J lost 3 bases. Here the CDR3 reads CASSLLYRGIYEQYF. The CDR3 DNA sequence: TGTGCCAGCAGTTTATTGTACAGGGGTATCTACGAGCAGTACTTC.

This chain links TRBV10-3 with TRBJ1-6; D is unclear. Trimming cost V 4 bases and J 7 bases, with 11 bases left between them. The CDR3 is 14 amino acids. From germline, CDR1 is ENHRY and CDR2 SYGVKD. CDR3 sequence: CAISVEGGNSPLHF. CDR3 nucleotide sequence: TGTGCCATCAGTGTAGAGGGTGGGAATTCACCCCTCCACTTT.

The genes are TRBV6-5 and TRBJ2-2, with D hard to call. Germline V gene data show CDR1 as MNHEY and CDR2 as SVGAGI. The V gene lost 10 bases and the J gene lost 0 bases, with 3 bases spanning the gap. The CDR3 runs 11 residues. DNA for the CDR3: TGTGCCACCTCGAACACCGGGGAGCTGTTTTTT. Translated: CATSNTGELFF.

CDR3 amino acids: CAISERGDSGNTIYF. The CDR3 nucleotides read TGTGCCATCAGTGAGCGGGGAGACTCTGGAAACACCATATATTTT. J is TRBJ1-3 and V is TRBV10-3, with D uncertain. There are 15 residues in the CDR3. Germline V gene lookup returns CDR1 ENHRY and CDR2 SYGVKD. V lost 2 bases and J lost 0, with 8 bases in between.

V usage is TRBV10-1 and J usage is TRBJ1-1, with 8 bases identical to TRBD1. CDR1 is WNHNN, CDR2 SYGVQD, per germline (reference sequence). This CDR3 is built from 12 residues. V dropped 6 bases and J dropped 5; count of bases not matched to a gene: 2. The DNA of the CDR3 is TGCGCCAGCAGCCGGACAGGGACTGAAGCTTTCTTT. Protein sequence: CASSRTGTEAFF.

The rearrangement links TRBV30 to TRBJ2-3; 9 bases line up with TRBD2. V gave up 2 bases and J gave up 6 bases; unmatched junction bases: 6. CDR1 is GTSNPN, CDR2 SVGIG, per germline (reference sequence). This CDR3 has 14 residues. Here the CDR3 DNA reads TGTGCCTGGAGTTTAGCGGGAGCGGGGGATACGCAGTATTTT. Translation gives CAWSLAGAGDTQYF.

The V and J genes are TRBV6-2 or TRBV6-3 and TRBJ1-2, with unresolved D. With 0 bases removed from V and 1 base from J, the gap between germline ends came to 6 bases. The V gene's germline CDR1 is MNHEY and CDR2 SVGEGT. This CDR3 is built from 14 residues. The CDR3 is CASSYSGSNYGYTF. In DNA form, the CDR3 reads TGTGCCAGCAGTTACTCGGGCAGTAACTATGGCTACACCTTC.

This clone was observed once. The rearrangement links TRBV5-1 to TRBJ1-4, with 7 bases lining up with TRBD1. The CDR3 totals 14 residues. Germline CDR1 reads SGHRS; CDR2 reads YFSETQ. Germline trimming cut 2 bases from V and 2 bases from J; bases unmatched to any gene: 0. The CDR3 region is CASSFRGTNEKLFF. The CDR3 DNA reads TGCGCCAGCAGCTTCAGGGGGACTAATGAAAAACTGTTTTTT.

The rearrangement links TRBV28 to TRBJ2-7; D is unclear. CDR1 MDHEN and CDR2 SYDVKM come from the germline V gene. The CDR3 consists of 14 residues. Trimming pared 7 bases from V and 0 bases from J, leaving 13 bases between. The CDR3 DNA reads TGTGCCAGCACCTCCGGGTTAACCTCCTACGAGCAGTACTTC. It specifies CASTSGLTSYEQYF.

This clone was counted a single time. The genes are TRBV9 and TRBJ2-5, with 8 bases lining up with TRBD2. Germline V gene data show CDR1 as SGDLS and CDR2 as YYNGEE. This CDR3 spans 14 amino acids. The J segment lost 5 bases and the V segment lost 3 bases, leaving 6 bases of the junction unmatched. The CDR3 reads CASSGGLGGETQYF. CDR3 sequence (DNA): TGTGCCAGCAGCGGGGGACTAGGTGGCGAGACCCAGTACTTC.

V gene TRBV6-5 combines with J gene TRBJ1-1, with 10 bases matching TRBD1. This CDR3 has 12 amino acids. CDR1 and CDR2 (germline): MNHEY, SVGAGI. The V segment lost 6 bases and the J segment 10 bases; nucleotides outside the gene matches: 5. CDR3 sequence reads: CASSRQGAGAFF. CDR3 nucleotide sequence: TGTGCCAGCAGCCGACAGGGGGCCGGAGCTTTCTTT.

The rearrangement links TRBV27 to TRBJ1-1; 7 bases align to TRBD1. This CDR3 contains 15 residues. V lost 7 bases to trimming and J lost 0 bases; unmatched junction nucleotides: 8. Germline CDR1 reads MNHEY; CDR2 reads SMNVEV (reference sequence). CDR3 sequence reads: CASKWDGQVNTEAFF. In DNA form, the CDR3 reads TGTGCCAGCAAGTGGGATGGACAGGTGAACACTGAAGCTTTCTTT.

This clone was detected once. The chain couples TRBV6-2 or TRBV6-3 to TRBJ1-6; D is uncertain. Germline values: CDR1 MNHEY, CDR2 SVGEGT. CDR3 length equals 15 residues. V lost 2 bases to trimming and J lost 8 bases, with 13 bases between them. The CDR3 region has the DNA TGTGCCAGCAGTTACGTAGGGAGGATTCATTCACCCCTCCACTTT. Translation gives CASSYVGRIHSPLHF.

This clone was seen once. In the same sample, other DNA sequences code for this CDR3. The V and J genes are TRBV11-2 and TRBJ2-7; tentative D call: TRBD1 (6 bases). V dropped 2 bases and J dropped 4 bases, with 6 bases sitting between them. There are 12 residues in the CDR3. The germline gives CDR1 SGHAT, CDR2 FQNNGV. The CDR3 sequence: CASSLQGYEQYF. In nucleotides, the CDR3 is TGTGCCAGCAGCTTACAGGGGTACGAGCAGTACTTC.

The V and J genes are TRBV4-1 and TRBJ1-5; D not resolved. Looked up from germline, CDR1 is MGHRA and CDR2 is YSYEKL. Trimming took 2 bases from V and 3 from J, leaving 5 bases between them. CDR3 size: 13 residues. CDR3 residues: CASSQPLNQPQHF. The CDR3, as DNA: TGCGCCAGCAGCCAACCCCTCAATCAGCCCCAGCATTTT.

The V and J genes are TRBV2 and TRBJ2-7; a possible D gene is TRBD1 (5 bases). The CDR3 has 14 residues. V was shortened by 5 bases and J by 2 bases, with 13 bases between the two germline ends. In germline, CDR1 is SNHLY, CDR2 FYNNEI. In DNA, the CDR3 is TGTGCCAGCAGTTGGCAGACAGTAACCTACGAGCAGTACTTC. Translation: CASSWQTVTYEQYF.

The chain employs TRBV24-1 and TRBJ2-5; no clear D gene. The CDR3 extends over 12 amino acids. In germline, CDR1 is KGHDR, CDR2 SFDVKD. The V gene lost 5 bases and the J gene lost 3 bases, with 6 bases spanning the gap. Here the CDR3 reads CATSAPKETQYF. The CDR3 bases are TGTGCCACCAGTGCCCCAAAAGAGACCCAGTACTTC.

V usage is TRBV29-1 and J usage is TRBJ1-2, with TRBD1 identical over 11 bases. The J segment lost 8 bases and the V segment lost 6 bases, leaving 14 bases of the junction unmatched. This CDR3 has 15 residues. Germline-derived CDR1 and CDR2 are SQVTM and ANQGSEA. CDR3 amino acids: CSVTRTGTGGLGYTF. In DNA, the CDR3 is TGCAGCGTGACCCGAACCGGGACAGGGGGTCTGGGCTACACCTTC.

The chain carries TRBV7-2 and TRBJ2-5; no definite D call. This CDR3 contains 13 residues. V was clipped by 1 base and J by 2 bases, with 5 bases between them. Germline CDR1 is SGHTA and CDR2 is FQGNSA. The CDR3 coding sequence is TGTGCCAGCAGCTTAGGGGCACAAGAGACCCAGTACTTC. Protein: CASSLGAQETQYF.

The chain is built from TRBV4-2 and TRBJ1-2; D not certain. Deletions cut 3 bases from V and 4 bases from J, with 18 bases between. There are 16 residues in the CDR3. Per the germline V gene, CDR1 is LGHNA and CDR2 is YNFKEQ. The CDR3 nucleotides read TGTGCCAGCAGCCAGGTACCGGGAGAGGGCATCTATGGCTACACCTTC. Translation: CASSQVPGEGIYGYTF.

This sequence joins TRBV5-1 and TRBJ2-1; 11 bases map to TRBD2. V lost 0 bases and J lost 8; bases outside the gene matches: 7. The CDR3 spans 16 residues. Germline V gene data show CDR1 as SGHRS and CDR2 as YFSETQ. The CDR3 region is CASSLVSGRAGDEQFF. DNA for the CDR3: TGCGCCAGCAGCTTGGTTAGCGGGAGGGCCGGCGATGAGCAGTTCTTC.